The next 21 T cell receptor beta chains were all read from a single sample in a study of shared clonotypes between healthy human individuals (TCRdb year 2020). The method was the immunoSEQ multiplex PCR assay. The source is immuneACCESS, and TCRdb retained only in-frame sequences with V and J called. Part of the clones is not carried over; for the studies checked, unresolved V genes explain less than half of this, and the remainder is unexplained. The sample data list around 2,100,000 clones, and just under 95% of these were observed just once. Clones ranked in the top ten supply approximately 1% of the sample. CD8 naive samples were CD45RO-negative cells positively selected for CCR7, giving a CD45RA+CCR7+ population that excluded TemRA cells. The sequencing input was naive CD8+ T cells sorted from blood. The cell subset or site label of this sample denotes: CD45RA+CCR7+. These receptors came from a man aged 18 to 35 in good health.

This sequence joins TRBV5-4 and TRBJ2-7; D is perhaps TRBD2 (6 bases). V was clipped by 3 bases and J by 2 bases, with 15 bases between them. Germline lookup yields CDR1 SGHNT and CDR2 YYREEE (reference sequence). The CDR3 totals 15 residues. The CDR3 region is CASSSPGEGTYEQYF. CDR3 coding DNA: TGTGCCAGCAGCTCGCCGGGAGAGGGTACCTACGAGCAGTACTTC.

The J gene is TRBJ1-1, the V gene TRBV27, with D maybe TRBD1 (6 bases). Germline loops: CDR1 MNHEY, CDR2 SMNVEV (reference sequence). The CDR3 length is 15 residues. Deletions cut 8 bases from V and 1 base from J, with 17 bases between. CDR3 sequence: CASGTRDGKNTEAFF. CDR3 sequence (DNA): TGTGCCAGCGGGACAAGGGACGGTAAGAACACTGAAGCTTTCTTT.

This clone was observed once. CDR3 bases: TGTGCCAGCAGTTACTCGAGTGGGGCTTACGAGCAGTACTTC. As protein: CASSYSSGAYEQYF. This rearrangement joins TRBV6-6 to TRBJ2-5; tentatively, D is TRBD1 (5 bases). The end of the DNA is better explained by TRBJ2-7, so the J call may be wrong. The CDR3 is 14 amino acids. Germline assignment: CDR1 MNHNY and CDR2 SVGAGI (reference sequence).

V and J are TRBV6-1 and TRBJ1-6, with no clear D. CDR3 length equals 15 residues. V gave up 7 bases and J gave up 9 bases, with 19 bases separating them. CDR1 and CDR2 (germline): MNHNS, SASEGT. The CDR3 DNA is TGTGCCAGCACCTCCCTAGTATGGGCTGGTTCACCCCTCCACTTT. Protein: CASTSLVWAGSPLHF.

The rearrangement links TRBV10-3 to TRBJ2-1, with 9 nucleotides matching TRBD2. The CDR3 length is 13 residues. The germline V gene encodes CDR1 ENHRY and CDR2 SYGVKD. Trimming took 7 bases from V and 9 from J; bases not matched to a gene: 7. The CDR3 region is CAIMAGGRGEQFF. The CDR3 nucleotides are TGTGCCATCATGGCGGGAGGGCGCGGTGAGCAGTTCTTC.

The chain has TRBV4-3 and TRBJ2-1; the match to TRBD2 covers 7 bases. This CDR3 comprises 17 residues. Germline V lookup: CDR1 LGHNA, CDR2 YSLEER. V lost 5 bases, J lost 0 bases, and 10 bases stayed unmatched. CDR3 region: CASSFKLAGSSYNEQFF. The CDR3 DNA is TGCGCCAGCAGCTTTAAGTTAGCGGGTAGCTCCTACAATGAGCAGTTCTTC.

This chain uses TRBV4-1 with TRBJ1-2; TRBD1 matches 7 bases. The CDR3 is 17 amino acids. Germline V gene data show CDR1 as MGHRA and CDR2 as YSYEKL. J lost 4 bases, V lost 4 bases, and 15 bases had no gene match. CDR3 region: CASSPDRVSHLFYGYTF. CDR3 DNA: TGCGCCAGCAGCCCCGACAGGGTGAGTCATTTATTCTATGGCTACACCTTC.

The chain recombines TRBV28 with TRBJ1-5; no definite D call. Germline V CDR1 and CDR2: MDHEN, SYDVKM. The CDR3 is 14 residues long. V was cut by 3 bases and J by 6 bases, with 12 bases left in between. CDR3 protein: CASSFRVWSQPQHF. Written as DNA, the CDR3 is TGTGCCAGCAGTTTTAGGGTTTGGAGTCAGCCCCAGCATTTT.

About this clone: The same CDR3 can be traced to other DNA sequences in this sample. V and J are TRBV9 and TRBJ2-1, with TRBD2 identical over 7 bases. CDR1 is SGDLS and CDR2 is YYNGEE in the germline V gene. The CDR3 sequence is 15 residues long. Trimming cost V 0 bases and J 4 bases; bases outside gene matches: 4. CDR3 in amino acids: CASSVEAGEYNEQFF. The CDR3 nucleotides read TGTGCCAGCAGCGTAGAGGCGGGAGAGTACAATGAGCAGTTCTTC.

A note on this clone: A read error may produce the germline difference seen at one junction end. This chain connects TRBV7-7 to TRBJ2-1; D might be TRBD1 or TRBD2, each matching 5 bases. The CDR3 loop spans 15 amino acids. CDR1 is SSHAT and CDR2 is FNYEAQ in the germline V gene (reference sequence). Here the CDR3 DNA reads TGTGCTAGCAGCTTGGACGGGGCCTCCTACAATGAGCAGTTCTTC. As protein: CASSLDGASYNEQFF.

As for this clone: Different DNA sequences within this sample yield the same CDR3. The chain carries TRBV30 and TRBJ1-2; no definite D call. The CDR3 has 12 residues. V gave up 3 bases and J gave up 4 bases, with 9 bases separating them. CDR1 is GTSNPN, CDR2 SVGIG, per germline (reference sequence). CDR3 sequence (DNA): TGTGCCTGGAGCCTAGGAGGCTATGGCTACACCTTC. Translating gives CAWSLGGYGYTF.

V and J are TRBV5-4 and TRBJ2-3; D remains unclear. This CDR3 is 15 amino acids long. Trimming pared 2 bases from V and 4 bases from J, leaving 14 bases between. The germline CDR1 and CDR2 sequences are SGHNT and YYREEE (reference sequence). In nucleotides, the CDR3 is TGTGCCAGCAGCTTCGGGTCAGGTTGGCCAGATACGCAGTATTTT. Its protein is CASSFGSGWPDTQYF.

The chain uses TRBV4-3 and TRBJ2-3, with D possibly being TRBD2 (6 bases). From germline, CDR1 is LGHNA and CDR2 YSLEER. The CDR3 is 17 amino acids. V gave up 0 bases and J gave up 7 bases, with 20 bases separating them. The CDR3 region is CASSQDLRLGGSYTQYF. The CDR3, as DNA: TGCGCCAGCAGCCAAGATCTACGACTAGGCGGCTCATATACGCAGTATTTT.

This sequence joins TRBV27 and TRBJ2-7, with 7 bases aligning to TRBD1. Germline lookup yields CDR1 MNHEY and CDR2 SMNVEV (reference sequence). After removal of 6 bases from V and 6 bases from J, the junction contained 11 bases not matched to a gene. This CDR3 contains 14 residues. CDR3 coding DNA: TGTGCCAGCAGGACTCGGGACAGAGCTCGCGAGCAGTACTTC. Translation: CASRTRDRAREQYF.

The chain carries TRBV30 and TRBJ1-2; maybe TRBD1 (5 bases). CDR1 is GTSNPN and CDR2 is SVGIG in the germline V gene (reference sequence). V lost 0 bases to trimming and J lost 2 bases, with 16 bases between them. The CDR3 totals 16 residues. CDR3: CAWSVLWGEENYGYTF. The DNA for the CDR3 is TGTGCCTGGAGTGTACTATGGGGGGAGGAGAACTATGGCTACACCTTC. Full variable domain (missing parts from reference TRBV30 and TRBJ1-2): SQTIHQWPATLVQPVGSPLSLECTVEGTSNPNLYWYRQAAGRGLQLLFYSVGIGQISSEVPQNLSASRPQDRQFILSSKKLLLSDSGFYLCAWSVLWGEENYGYTFGSGTRLTVV.

The chain joins TRBV7-9 to TRBJ2-7; D possibly corresponds to TRBD2 (5 bases). Germline assignment: CDR1 SEHNR and CDR2 FQNEAQ (reference sequence). Trimming cost V 7 bases and J 3 bases, with 10 bases left between them. The CDR3 has 12 residues. As DNA, the CDR3 is TGTGCCAGCACAAACGCGGGCTACGAGCAGTACTTC. Its protein product is CASTNAGYEQYF.

The V gene is TRBV27, the J gene TRBJ2-7; a possible D gene is TRBD1 (6 bases). The CDR3 sequence is 14 residues long. Trimming took 5 bases from V and 1 from J, leaving 12 bases between them. Germline lookup yields CDR1 MNHEY and CDR2 SMNVEV (reference sequence). CDR3 residues: CASSQGPNSYEQYF. The CDR3 DNA reads TGTGCCAGCAGTCAGGGGCCGAATTCCTACGAGCAGTACTTC.

This chain joins TRBV10-2 and TRBJ2-2; TRBD2 matches 10 bases. CDR1 is WSHSY, CDR2 SAAADI, per germline. This CDR3 has 17 residues. V dropped 2 bases and J dropped 5; count of bases not matched to a gene: 8. This chain's CDR3 is CASSEQRLAGVTGELFF. The CDR3 DNA sequence: TGCGCCAGCAGTGAGCAACGACTAGCGGGTGTTACCGGGGAGCTGTTTTTT.

For this clone: Other DNA sequences in this sample translate to the same CDR3. This sequence joins TRBV6-5 and TRBJ2-1; D possibly corresponds to TRBD2 (5 bases). Trimming shortened V by 2 bases and J by 0 bases, and 5 bases separated the two germline ends. The CDR3 totals 14 residues. Germline loops: CDR1 MNHEY, CDR2 SVGAGI. The CDR3 region is CASSYGGSYNEQFF. CDR3 coding DNA: TGTGCCAGCAGTTACGGAGGCTCCTACAATGAGCAGTTCTTC.

The chain has TRBV29-1 and TRBJ2-5; D remains ambiguous. Germline assignment: CDR1 SQVTM and CDR2 ANQGSEA. Trimming took off 7 bases at V and 2 bases at J, with 11 bases between the two ends. This CDR3 region has 12 residues. In DNA form, the CDR3 reads TGCAGCGCCTTATACGATCAAGAGACCCAGTACTTC. It translates to CSALYDQETQYF.

This rearrangement joins TRBV5-4 to TRBJ2-2; D ambiguous. Germline lookup yields CDR1 SGHNT and CDR2 YYREEE (reference sequence). The V end lost 6 bases, the J end lost 4 bases, and 19 bases lay between the germline ends. This CDR3 comprises 16 residues. The CDR3 bases are TGTGCCAGCACCCTACTCGTAACGGGCAGCACCGGGGAGCTGTTTTTT. Translation gives CASTLLVTGSTGELFF.